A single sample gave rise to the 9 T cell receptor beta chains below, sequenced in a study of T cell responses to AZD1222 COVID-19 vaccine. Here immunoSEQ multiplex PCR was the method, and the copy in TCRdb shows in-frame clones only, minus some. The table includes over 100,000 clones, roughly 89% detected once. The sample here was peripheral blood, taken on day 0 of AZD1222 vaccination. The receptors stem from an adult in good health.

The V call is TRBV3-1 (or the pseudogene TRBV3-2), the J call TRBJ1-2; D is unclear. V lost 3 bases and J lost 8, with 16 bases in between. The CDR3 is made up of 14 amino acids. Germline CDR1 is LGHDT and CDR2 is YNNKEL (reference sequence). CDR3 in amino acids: CASSQRETGGGYTF. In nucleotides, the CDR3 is TGTGCCAGCAGCCAGAGAGAGACGGGTGGGGGCTACACCTTC.

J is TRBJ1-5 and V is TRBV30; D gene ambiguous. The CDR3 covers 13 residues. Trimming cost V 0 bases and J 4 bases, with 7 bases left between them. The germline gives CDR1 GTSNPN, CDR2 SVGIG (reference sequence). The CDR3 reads CAWSVRANQPQHF. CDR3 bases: TGTGCCTGGAGTGTACGGGCTAATCAGCCCCAGCATTTT.

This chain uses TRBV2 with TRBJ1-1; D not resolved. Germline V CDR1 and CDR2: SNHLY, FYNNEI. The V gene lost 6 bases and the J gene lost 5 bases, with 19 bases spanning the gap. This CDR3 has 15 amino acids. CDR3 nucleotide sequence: TGTGCCAGCAGCGAGGACCGACTCACGGGGACTGAAGCTTTCTTT. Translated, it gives CASSEDRLTGTEAFF.

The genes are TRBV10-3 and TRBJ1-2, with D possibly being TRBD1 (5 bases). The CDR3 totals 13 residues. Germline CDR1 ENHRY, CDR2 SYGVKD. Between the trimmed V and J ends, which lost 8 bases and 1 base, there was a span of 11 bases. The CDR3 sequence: CAIGGRLNYGYTF. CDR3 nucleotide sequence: TGTGCCATCGGGGGACGACTTAACTATGGCTACACCTTC.

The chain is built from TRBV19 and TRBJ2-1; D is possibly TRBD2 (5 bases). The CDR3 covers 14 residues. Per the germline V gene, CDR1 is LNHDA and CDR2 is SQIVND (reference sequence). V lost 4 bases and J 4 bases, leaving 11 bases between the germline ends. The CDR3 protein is CASSTRTGYNEQFF. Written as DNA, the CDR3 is TGTGCCAGTAGTACGCGAACGGGGTACAATGAGCAGTTCTTC.

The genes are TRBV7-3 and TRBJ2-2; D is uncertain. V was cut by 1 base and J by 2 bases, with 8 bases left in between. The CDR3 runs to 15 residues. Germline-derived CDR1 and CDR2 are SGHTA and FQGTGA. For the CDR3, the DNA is TGTGCCAGCAGCTTAATGGCGGATAACACCGGGGAGCTGTTTTTT. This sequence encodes CASSLMADNTGELFF.

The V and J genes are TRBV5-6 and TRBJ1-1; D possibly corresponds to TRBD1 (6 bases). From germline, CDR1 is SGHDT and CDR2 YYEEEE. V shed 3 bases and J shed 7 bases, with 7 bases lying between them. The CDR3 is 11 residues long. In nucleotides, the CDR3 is TGTGCCAGCAGCTCGGACAGTGAAGCTTTCTTT. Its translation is CASSSDSEAFF.

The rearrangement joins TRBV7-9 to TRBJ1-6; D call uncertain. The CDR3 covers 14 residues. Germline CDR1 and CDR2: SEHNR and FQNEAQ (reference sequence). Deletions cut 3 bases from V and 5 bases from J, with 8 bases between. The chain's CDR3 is CASSLVEDNSPLHF. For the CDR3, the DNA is TGTGCCAGCAGCTTGGTAGAAGATAATTCACCCCTCCACTTT.

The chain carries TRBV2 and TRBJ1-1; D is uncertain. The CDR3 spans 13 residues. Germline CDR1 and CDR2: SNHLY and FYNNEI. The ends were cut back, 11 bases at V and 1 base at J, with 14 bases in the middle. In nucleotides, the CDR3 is TGTGCCCGTAAATTGGGAAAGAACACTGAAGCTTTCTTT. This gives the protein CARKLGKNTEAFF.